Below are 25 T cell receptor beta chains sequenced from a single sample in a study of CD4 T cells in relation to SARS-CoV-2 and coronaviruses. Only in-frame clones appear in the TCRdb table, and some are missing; sequencing was by immunoSEQ multiplex PCR. The sample has 50,000 to 70,000 clones; around 86% are singletons. The unexposed donors gave CD4+ T cells in about 2011-2018, prior to COVID-19. Sample: memory CD4+ T cells from PBMCs. Receptor source: a human donor in good health.

The chain has TRBV7-5 and TRBJ2-7; TRBD2 reflects the table's D call only, with no check against the DNA. TRBV7-5 is an annotated pseudogene. This CDR3 region has 14 residues. Here the CDR3 DNA reads TGTGTCAGAAGCTTATCCGACTACTTCTACGAGCAGTACTTC. Protein sequence: CVRSLSDYFYEQYF.

This clone was seen once. The chain has TRBV27 and TRBJ1-6, with D possibly matching TRBD1 (6 bases). Germline V gene data show CDR1 as MNHEY and CDR2 as SMNVEV (reference sequence). There are 16 residues in the CDR3. Trimming took off 8 bases at V and 0 bases at J, with 14 bases between the two ends. The CDR3 is CASSRPGDSYNSPLHF. The CDR3 DNA reads TGTGCCAGCTCCAGGCCAGGGGACTCCTATAATTCACCCCTCCACTTT.

V and J are TRBV9 and TRBJ2-1, with 8 bases aligning to TRBD1. CDR1 and CDR2 from the germline V gene are SGDLS and YYNGEE. The CDR3 has 15 amino acids. Losses at the gene ends were 2 bases for V and 8 bases for J; bases not matched to a gene: 9. As DNA, the CDR3 is TGTGCCAGCAGCGTGGACAGGGTGCCCGAGGATGAGCAGTTCTTC. This codes for CASSVDRVPEDEQFF.

The chain has TRBV7-2 and TRBJ1-2; unclear D gene. The V gene lost 2 bases and the J gene lost 4 bases, with 20 bases spanning the gap. CDR3 size: 17 residues. From germline, CDR1 is SGHTA and CDR2 FQGNSA. The CDR3 sequence: CASSLQNGPGEGYGYTF. CDR3 sequence (DNA): TGTGCCAGCAGCTTACAAAACGGACCGGGCGAGGGCTATGGCTACACCTTC.

V gene TRBV6-1 combines with J gene TRBJ1-2; D may be TRBD1 (5 bases). This CDR3 region has 14 residues. V was trimmed by 3 bases and J by 5 bases, leaving 13 bases between them. The germline gives CDR1 MNHNS, CDR2 SASEGT. The CDR3 protein is CASSEVGGFYGYTF. CDR3 sequence (DNA): TGTGCCAGCAGTGAGGTTGGGGGGTTTTATGGCTACACCTTC.

The gene calls are TRBV5-6 and TRBJ2-5, with 10 nucleotides matching TRBD1. The germline CDR1 and CDR2 sequences are SGHDT and YYEEEE. The CDR3 contains 15 residues. V lost 0 bases and J lost 5; bases outside the gene matches: 4. The CDR3 here is CASSLGQGAGETQYF. CDR3 bases: TGTGCCAGCAGCTTGGGACAGGGGGCGGGTGAGACCCAGTACTTC. Variable domain in full (rest from reference TRBV5-6 and TRBJ2-5): DAGVTQSPTHLIKTRGQQVTLRCSPKSGHDTVSWYQQALGQGPQFIFQYYEEEERQRGNFPDRFSGHQFPNYSSELNVNALLLGDSALYLCASSLGQGAGETQYFGPGTRLLVL.

V usage is TRBV3-1 (or the pseudogene TRBV3-2) and J usage is TRBJ2-5; D ambiguous. With 2 bases removed from V and 5 bases from J, the gap between germline ends came to 6 bases. This CDR3 has 12 amino acids. Germline loops: CDR1 LGHDT, CDR2 YNNKEL (reference sequence). For the CDR3, the DNA is TGTGCCAGCAGCCAACCCCGGGAGACCCAGTACTTC. It is translated as CASSQPRETQYF.

J is TRBJ1-3 and V is TRBV2, with D possibly TRBD1 on 6 matching bases. The CDR3 runs to 14 residues. The V end lost 10 bases, the J end lost 0 bases, and 13 bases lay between the germline ends. From germline, CDR1 is SNHLY and CDR2 FYNNEI. The CDR3 spells CAKQGSRSGNTIYF. The CDR3 coding sequence is TGTGCCAAGCAGGGGTCCCGCTCTGGAAACACCATATATTTT.

The sample holds a few counts of this clone. Other nucleotide sequences from this sample produce the same CDR3. The chain joins TRBV4-1 to TRBJ2-7; 8 bases fit TRBD1. The germline CDR1 and CDR2 sequences are MGHRA and YSYEKL. Unmatched junction bases numbered 6, after V lost 6 bases and J lost 5 bases. The CDR3 has 13 residues. For the CDR3, the DNA is TGCGCCAGCAGATCCCCGGACAGGGACGAGCAGTACTTC. Amino acids: CASRSPDRDEQYF.

The V gene is TRBV19, the J gene TRBJ2-7; D could derive from TRBD1 or TRBD2 (5 bases each). CDR1 and CDR2 from the germline V gene are LNHDA and SQIVND (reference sequence). V lost 3 bases and J 0 bases, leaving 18 bases between the germline ends. The CDR3 totals 17 residues. The CDR3 loop reads CASSIGAGDGSSYEQYF. The CDR3 coding sequence is TGTGCCAGTAGTATCGGAGCTGGGGACGGTAGCTCCTACGAGCAGTACTTC.

CDR3 sequence (DNA): TGCGCCAGCAGCCAAGATGGGCACAGGACCCACTCTGGGGCCAACGTCCTGACTTTC. Translated, it gives CASSQDGHRTHSGANVLTF. V usage is TRBV4-1 and J usage is TRBJ2-6; weak D call: TRBD1 (5 bases). Deletions cut 0 bases from V and 0 bases from J, with 15 bases between. CDR3 length: 19 amino acids. CDR1 and CDR2 (germline): MGHRA, YSYEKL.

The chain is built from TRBV3-1 (or the pseudogene TRBV3-2) and TRBJ1-1; D gene ambiguous. The CDR3 consists of 14 residues. V lost 0 bases and J 8 bases, leaving 13 bases between the germline ends. Germline V CDR1 and CDR2: LGHDT, YNNKEL (reference sequence). The CDR3 sequence is CASSQDGSGYEAFF. CDR3 coding DNA: TGTGCCAGCAGCCAAGATGGCTCGGGATACGAAGCTTTCTTT.

V usage is TRBV12-2 and J usage is TRBJ2-7; the tabulated D call, TRBD1, remains unverified against the DNA. TRBV12-2 corresponds to a pseudogene. The CDR3 contains 17 residues. CDR3 sequence reads: CASRKQITWTENYEQYF. The CDR3, as DNA: TGTGCAAGTCGCAAACAGATTACCTGGACAGAGAACTACGAGCAGTACTTC.

The chain links TRBV28 to TRBJ2-7; D is possibly TRBD1 or TRBD2 (7 bases each). The CDR3 has 15 residues. Germline-derived CDR1 and CDR2 are MDHEN and SYDVKM. The V gene lost 6 bases and the J gene lost 4 bases, with 19 bases spanning the gap. The CDR3 protein is CASRAVGGGRYEQYF. CDR3 bases: TGTGCCAGCAGGGCGGTAGGGGGCGGGAGATACGAGCAGTACTTC.

The chain has TRBV25-1 and TRBJ2-3; D call uncertain. CDR1 is MGHDK and CDR2 is SYGVNS in the germline V gene. This CDR3 has 11 residues. The V end was cut by 6 bases, the J end by 3 bases, with 4 bases between. The CDR3 bases are TGTGCCAGCAGAATAACAGATACGCAGTATTTT. Translation gives CASRITDTQYF. Full variable domain (missing parts from reference TRBV25-1 and TRBJ2-3): EADIYQTPRYLVIGTGKKITLECSQTMGHDKMYWYQQDPGMELHLIHYSYGVNSTEKGDLSSESTVSRIRTEHFPLTLESARPSHTSQYLCASRITDTQYFGPGTRLTVL.

V gene TRBV5-4 combines with J gene TRBJ2-1; 11 bases are shared with TRBD2. The CDR3 runs to 15 residues. V shed 1 base and J 4 bases; nucleotides not matched to a gene: 1. CDR1 and CDR2 from the germline V gene are SGHNT and YYREEE (reference sequence). The CDR3 DNA reads TGTGCCAGCAGCTTGACTAGCGGGGGTTACAATGAGCAGTTCTTC. It yields the protein CASSLTSGGYNEQFF.

The chain combines TRBV6-5 with TRBJ2-5; D gene unclear. V dropped 4 bases and J dropped 2 bases, with 14 bases sitting between them. Per the germline V gene, CDR1 is MNHEY and CDR2 is SVGAGI. This CDR3 spans 15 amino acids. The CDR3 DNA sequence: TGTGCCAGCAGTTCCTTTTGGGGTGATCAAGAGACCCAGTACTTC. This gives the protein CASSSFWGDQETQYF.

V usage is TRBV5-1 and J usage is TRBJ2-3; 8 positions agree with TRBD2. V was clipped by 1 base and J by 2 bases; unmatched bases: 6. CDR3 length: 16 residues. CDR1 and CDR2 from the germline V gene are SGHRS and YFSETQ. The DNA of the CDR3 is TGCGCCAGCAGCTTGTTTTTAGCGGGAACCACAGATACGCAGTATTTT. Translating it yields CASSLFLAGTTDTQYF.

The rearrangement uses TRBV5-8 and TRBJ1-5; TRBD1 might be the D (6 bases). The V gene lost 1 base and the J gene lost 6 bases, with 11 bases spanning the gap. The CDR3 totals 14 residues. Germline V gives CDR1 SGHTS, CDR2 YDEGEE. This CDR3 is CASSLPGAFQPQHF. The DNA of the CDR3 is TGTGCCAGCAGCTTGCCGGGGGCTTTTCAGCCCCAGCATTTT.

This clone was found a few times. The V call is TRBV2, the J call TRBJ2-2, with 8 bases aligning to TRBD2. The CDR3 extends over 15 amino acids. Germline CDR1 SNHLY, CDR2 FYNNEI. V lost 6 bases and J lost 7; bases outside the gene matches: 10. This chain's CDR3 is CASRPTSESYGELFF. For the CDR3, the DNA is TGTGCCAGCAGACCGACTAGCGAGTCATACGGGGAGCTGTTTTTT.

The chain joins TRBV7-9 to TRBJ1-5; tentatively, D is TRBD1 (6 bases). V lost 5 bases and J 0 bases, leaving 11 bases between the germline ends. The germline CDR1 and CDR2 sequences are SEHNR and FQNEAQ (reference sequence). The CDR3 consists of 15 residues. The CDR3 reads CASSLTGVSNQPQHF. CDR3 in DNA: TGTGCCAGCAGCCTGACAGGAGTTAGCAATCAGCCCCAGCATTTT.

J is TRBJ1-1 and V is TRBV3-1 (or the pseudogene TRBV3-2); no clear D. Germline values: CDR1 LGHDT, CDR2 YNNKEL (reference sequence). The V gene lost 2 bases and the J gene lost 2 bases, with 18 bases spanning the gap. The length of the CDR3 is 17 residues. The chain's CDR3 is CASSQYRAGPTNTEAFF. The CDR3 nucleotides read TGTGCCAGCAGCCAATATAGGGCTGGACCTACAAACACTGAAGCTTTCTTT.

The chain couples TRBV20-1 to TRBJ2-1; D unclear. Looked up from germline, CDR1 is DFQATT and CDR2 is SNEGSKA (reference sequence). Between the trimmed V and J ends, which lost 1 base and 9 bases, there was a span of 7 bases. The CDR3 spans 11 residues. The CDR3, as DNA: TGCAGTGCTAGAGTTCTGCTTGAGCAGTTCTTC. This translates into CSARVLLEQFF.

This chain links TRBV12-3 or TRBV12-4 with TRBJ2-7; 9 bases line up with TRBD2. Trimming took 3 bases from V and 12 from J; bases not matched to a gene: 9. CDR3 length: 13 residues. The CDR3 sequence is CASSFGAAGGMYF. The DNA for the CDR3 is TGTGCCAGCAGTTTTGGAGCAGCGGGGGGCATGTACTTC.

The V gene is TRBV7-2, the J gene TRBJ2-3; 12 bases align to TRBD2. Trimming cost V 6 bases and J 1 base; bases outside gene matches: 5. The CDR3 is 16 residues long. The V gene's germline CDR1 is SGHTA and CDR2 FQGNSA. The CDR3, as DNA: TGTGCCAGCAGGCCAAGACTAGCGGGGGGCACAGATACGCAGTATTTT. Encoded protein: CASRPRLAGGTDTQYF.